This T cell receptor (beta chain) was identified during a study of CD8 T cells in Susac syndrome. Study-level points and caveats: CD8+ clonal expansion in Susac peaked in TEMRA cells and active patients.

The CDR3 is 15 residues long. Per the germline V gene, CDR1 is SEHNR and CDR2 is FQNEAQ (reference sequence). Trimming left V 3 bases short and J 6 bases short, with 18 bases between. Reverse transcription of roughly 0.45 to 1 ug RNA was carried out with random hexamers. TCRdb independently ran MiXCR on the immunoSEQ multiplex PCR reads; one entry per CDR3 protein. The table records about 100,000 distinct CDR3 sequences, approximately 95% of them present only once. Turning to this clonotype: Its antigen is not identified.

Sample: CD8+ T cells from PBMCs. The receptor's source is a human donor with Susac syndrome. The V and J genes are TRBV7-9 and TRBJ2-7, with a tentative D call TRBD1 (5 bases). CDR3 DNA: TGTGCCAGCAGCTTCTCGGTTAGGACATCCACCGAGCAGTACTTC. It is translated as CASSFSVRTSTEQYF.